One sample yielded the 28 T cell receptor beta chains listed below, sequenced in a study of T cells in Graves' hyperthyroidism and ophthalmopathy (dated by TCRdb to the late 2010s). Library construction relied on multiplex PCR. Sequencing instrument: Illumina HiSeq 2000. TCR beta CDR3 regions were amplified from RNA transcripts. For the first round of RT-PCR on the TCR CDR3, the HTBI primer set was used together with the Qiagen OneStep RT-PCR kit. TCRdb reprocessing: public reads trimmed at Q25 with fastp, clones called with MiXCR, in-frame beta chains kept. Rows merge per CDR3 protein into single entries with the most common DNA and genes. This sample has hundreds of thousands of distinct CDR3 sequences in its table, and just over 35% of those were observed once. Roughly 31% of the sample rests with the top ten. Sequences were obtained from blood. The receptor source for this set is a woman between 35 and 50 years old with Graves' hyperthyroidism.

The J gene is TRBJ2-5, the V gene TRBV20-1; 12 nucleotides align to TRBD2. Germline CDR1 DFQATT, CDR2 SNEGSKA (reference sequence). The V segment lost 6 bases and the J segment 5 bases; nucleotides outside the gene matches: 16. CDR3 size: 17 residues. CDR3 protein: CSARMLAGGWRGETQYF. For the CDR3, the DNA is TGCAGTGCCAGAATGCTAGCGGGAGGGTGGAGGGGGGAGACCCAGTACTTC.

This chain joins TRBV7-2 and TRBJ2-5; D is tentatively TRBD1 or TRBD2 (5 bases each). CDR3 length: 16 amino acids. Deletions cut 5 bases from V and 2 bases from J, with 18 bases between. Germline CDR1 reads SGHTA; CDR2 reads FQGNSA. This CDR3 is CASSRMSGGTQETQYF. CDR3 sequence (DNA): TGTGCCAGCAGCCGGATGTCGGGTGGGACGCAAGAGACCCAGTACTTC.

J is TRBJ1-1 and V is TRBV6-5; D is unresolved. Trimming cost V 7 bases and J 4 bases, with 13 bases left between them. Germline loops: CDR1 MNHEY, CDR2 SVGAGI. The CDR3 is made up of 13 amino acids. CDR3 DNA sequence: TGTGCCAGCACCGTTACGTCCGGCACTGAAGCTTTCTTT. Its translation is CASTVTSGTEAFF.

This clonotype has just one count. The V call is TRBV5-1, the J call TRBJ1-1, with 7 bases fitting TRBD1. The CDR3 runs to 14 residues. Germline V gene sequence: CDR1 SGHRS, CDR2 YFSETQ. V lost 4 bases and J lost 2; bases outside the gene matches: 5. The CDR3 reads CASSLTGNNTEAFF. Here the CDR3 DNA reads TGCGCCAGCAGCCTGACAGGGAACAACACTGAAGCTTTCTTT. Complete variable domain (other parts from reference TRBV5-1 and TRBJ1-1): KAGVTQTPRYLIKTRGQQVTLSCSPISGHRSVSWYQQTPGQGLQFLFEYFSETQRNKGNFPGRFSGRQFSNSRSEMNVSTLELGDSALYLCASSLTGNNTEAFFGQGTRLTVV.

Details on this clonotype: The junction does not match germline at one end; this may be a read error. The rearrangement joins TRBV20-1 to TRBJ2-7, with TRBD2 identical over 12 bases. Germline V gene data show CDR1 as DFQATT and CDR2 as SNEGSKA (reference sequence). CDR3 length: 11 residues. This CDR3 is CSTSGRYEQYF. CDR3 in DNA: TGCAGTACTAGCGGGAGGTACGAGCAGTACTTC.

This clonotype has at least ten counts. V gene TRBV20-1 combines with J gene TRBJ1-4, with 7 positions matching TRBD1. The V segment lost 7 bases and the J segment 7 bases; nucleotides outside the gene matches: 9. The CDR3 has 13 residues. Germline CDR1 and CDR2: DFQATT and SNEGSKA (reference sequence). DNA for the CDR3: TGCAGTGTTTCCGGGACAGAGGGTGAAAAACTGTTTTTT. It translates to CSVSGTEGEKLFF.

V usage is TRBV25-1 and J usage is TRBJ1-4; D is possibly TRBD1 (6 bases). Germline V CDR1 and CDR2: MGHDK, SYGVNS. V was cut by 8 bases and J by 5 bases, with 27 bases left in between. The CDR3 is 18 residues long. Written as DNA, the CDR3 is TGTGCCAGCTCACCACTACAGGGATCGCAGAACCTCAATGAAAAACTGTTTTTT. Amino acid sequence: CASSPLQGSQNLNEKLFF.

This chain connects TRBV7-2 to TRBJ2-7, with 11 bases lining up with TRBD2. The CDR3 has 15 residues. After removal of 3 bases from V and 4 bases from J, the junction contained 5 bases not matched to a gene. The V gene's germline CDR1 is SGHTA and CDR2 FQGNSA. In DNA, the CDR3 is TGTGCCAGCAGCTTCACCGGGACTAGCGGATACGAGCAGTACTTC. This sequence encodes CASSFTGTSGYEQYF.

The chain has TRBV5-1 and TRBJ2-2; 8 bases are a match to TRBD1. Per the germline V gene, CDR1 is SGHRS and CDR2 is YFSETQ. Trimming took 7 bases from V and 4 from J; bases not matched to a gene: 9. The CDR3 length is 15 residues. The CDR3 loop reads CASGQGSGVTGELFF. The DNA of the CDR3 is TGCGCCAGCGGACAGGGTAGCGGAGTCACCGGGGAGCTGTTTTTT.

This clonotype was observed at least ten times. J is TRBJ1-1 and V is TRBV25-1, with D uncertain. V lost 5 bases to trimming and J lost 6 bases, with 19 bases between them. The germline CDR1 and CDR2 sequences are MGHDK and SYGVNS. The CDR3 sequence is 15 residues long. As DNA, the CDR3 is TGTGCCAGCAGTCATGGAGAGTTAACCGCTGCTGAAGCTTTCTTT. Its translation is CASSHGELTAAEAFF. The full variable domain, completed using reference TRBV25-1 and TRBJ1-1, is EADIYQTPRYLVIGTGKKITLECSQTMGHDKMYWYQQDPGMELHLIHYSYGVNSTEKGDLSSESTVSRIRTEHFPLTLESARPSHTSQYLCASSHGELTAAEAFFGQGTRLTVV.

This clonotype was counted a few times. The rearrangement uses TRBV3-1 and TRBJ1-4; D may be TRBD1 (6 bases). Germline V CDR1 and CDR2: LGHDT, YNNKEL (reference sequence). Trimming removed 0 bases at V and 4 bases at J, with 12 bases between. The CDR3 runs to 16 residues. CDR3 nucleotides: TGTGCCAGCAGCCAAGAATCGACAGGCTTTAATGAAAAACTGTTTTTT. Translating gives CASSQESTGFNEKLFF.

J is TRBJ1-2 and V is TRBV7-2, with 7 bases aligning to TRBD1. The V gene's germline CDR1 is SGHTA and CDR2 FQGNSA. Trimming took 5 bases from V and 8 from J; bases not matched to a gene: 8. This CDR3 region has 13 residues. The CDR3 sequence is CASSEQGTDGYTF. The CDR3, as DNA: TGTGCCAGCAGCGAACAGGGGACGGACGGCTACACCTTC.

The chain uses TRBV19 and TRBJ1-1; TRBD1 agrees at 8 bases. V dropped 5 bases and J dropped 7; count of bases not matched to a gene: 9. Per germline, CDR1 LNHDA and CDR2 SQIVND (reference sequence). The CDR3 loop spans 14 amino acids. The CDR3: CASSLTGVLGEAFF. Here the CDR3 DNA reads TGTGCCAGTAGTCTGACAGGGGTGCTCGGTGAAGCTTTCTTT.

This clonotype was found many times. The rearrangement uses TRBV10-3 and TRBJ2-7; D unresolved. The germline CDR1 and CDR2 sequences are ENHRY and SYGVKD. Trimming shortened V by 6 bases and J by 1 base, and 10 bases separated the two germline ends. The CDR3 loop spans 13 amino acids. CDR3 sequence (DNA): TGTGCCATCAGCAATCCGGCTTCCTACGAGCAGTACTTC. Its protein product is CAISNPASYEQYF.

V usage is TRBV6-5 and J usage is TRBJ2-7; D is possibly TRBD1 or TRBD2 (6 bases each). The CDR3 loop spans 15 amino acids. The V and J ends lost 2 bases and 3 bases respectively, with 14 bases between them. Per the germline V gene, CDR1 is MNHEY and CDR2 is SVGAGI. DNA of the CDR3: TGTGCCAGCAGTTACAGACAGGAGGGCCGCTACGAGCAGTACTTC. Its translation is CASSYRQEGRYEQYF.

The chain uses TRBV5-1 and TRBJ1-3, with a possible D match to TRBD1 (5 bases). CDR1 is SGHRS and CDR2 is YFSETQ in the germline V gene. This CDR3 is built from 16 residues. Trimming took 3 bases from V and 0 from J, leaving 13 bases between them. For the CDR3, the DNA is TGCGCCAGCAGCTACCGAGGGACGGACTCTGGAAACACCATATATTTT. It is translated as CASSYRGTDSGNTIYF.

This clonotype was counted a few times. CDR3: CASSAPGTGGPLSYGYTF. In nucleotides, the CDR3 is TGTGCCAGCTCAGCCCCCGGGACAGGGGGCCCCCTCAGCTATGGCTACACCTTC. V is TRBV7-9 and J is TRBJ1-2, with 12 bases that match TRBD1. Germline V gene data show CDR1 as SEHNR and CDR2 as FQNEAQ (reference sequence). This CDR3 region has 18 residues. With V trimmed by 8 bases and J by 4 bases, 17 bases remained unmatched.

This clonotype came up many times. The chain employs TRBV20-1 and TRBJ1-1; possibly TRBD1 for D (6 bases). Germline values: CDR1 DFQATT, CDR2 SNEGSKA (reference sequence). V lost 5 bases, J lost 0 bases, and 16 bases lay in between. The CDR3 runs 15 residues. The CDR3 DNA is TGCAGTGCTTCAAACAGGGAGAGTGTGAACACTGAAGCTTTCTTT. Its protein product is CSASNRESVNTEAFF.

This clonotype was found a few times. This sequence joins TRBV20-1 and TRBJ2-7; D unresolved. V shed 0 bases and J shed 1 base, with 7 bases lying between them. Germline CDR1 reads DFQATT; CDR2 reads SNEGSKA (reference sequence). This CDR3 is 13 amino acids long. The CDR3 sequence: CSARDLRSYEQYF. CDR3 coding DNA: TGCAGTGCTAGAGATCTGAGGTCCTACGAGCAGTACTTC.

This clonotype has a count of ten or more. The rearrangement joins TRBV7-9 to TRBJ1-2, with D unresolved. This CDR3 is built from 14 residues. Germline CDR1 and CDR2: SEHNR and FQNEAQ (reference sequence). With 2 bases removed from V and 8 bases from J, the gap between germline ends came to 15 bases. CDR3 protein: CASSLTGSGHGYTF. As DNA, the CDR3 is TGTGCCAGCAGCTTAACGGGGTCGGGTCACGGCTACACCTTC.

The V call is TRBV20-1, the J call TRBJ2-5, with TRBD2 identical over 10 bases. This CDR3 has 14 amino acids. Germline assignment: CDR1 DFQATT and CDR2 SNEGSKA (reference sequence). V was clipped by 4 bases and J by 5 bases; unmatched bases: 7. The CDR3 region has the DNA TGCAGTGCTATGGGGACTAGCGTTTTGGAGACCCAGTACTTC. Encoded protein: CSAMGTSVLETQYF.

This clonotype was recorded many times. The chain couples TRBV7-2 to TRBJ1-2; 7 bases map to TRBD1. Germline lookup yields CDR1 SGHTA and CDR2 FQGNSA. Trimming removed 5 bases from V and 6 bases from J; junction bases left unmatched: 9. CDR3 length: 14 amino acids. The CDR3 loop reads CASSQPGQYDGYTF. DNA for the CDR3: TGTGCCAGCAGCCAACCGGGACAGTATGATGGCTACACCTTC.

In regard to this clonotype: A much larger clone lies a single base off, so this may be a read error. The J gene is TRBJ1-2, the V gene TRBV10-3; D unclear. Germline V gene data show CDR1 as ENHRY and CDR2 as SYGVKD. Trimming took off 3 bases at V and 11 bases at J, with 13 bases between the two ends. The CDR3 totals 12 residues. The CDR3 loop reads CAISDSSSSYTF. CDR3 DNA sequence: TGTGCCATCAGTGACTCGTCCAGCAGTTACACCTTC.

This clonotype was observed at least ten times. The chain joins TRBV10-1 to TRBJ1-1; perhaps TRBD1 as D (5 bases). The V end lost 3 bases, the J end lost 3 bases, and 14 bases lay between the germline ends. Germline V gives CDR1 WNHNN, CDR2 SYGVQD (reference sequence). This CDR3 comprises 15 residues. The CDR3 spells CASSDTSRGDTEAFF. In nucleotides, the CDR3 is TGCGCCAGCAGTGATACATCCCGGGGGGACACTGAAGCTTTCTTT.

This clonotype was observed a handful of times. The chain combines TRBV4-1 with TRBJ1-1; no definite D call. CDR1 and CDR2 (germline): MGHRA, YSYEKL. V was clipped by 0 bases and J by 4 bases, with 6 bases between them. The CDR3 sequence is 13 residues long. This chain's CDR3 is CASSQDMGTEAFF. The DNA of the CDR3 is TGCGCCAGCAGCCAAGACATGGGCACTGAAGCTTTCTTT.

V and J are TRBV12-3 or TRBV12-4 and TRBJ2-6; tentative D call: TRBD2 (5 bases). The CDR3 covers 15 residues. Trimming left V 6 bases short and J 0 bases short, with 9 bases between. CDR3 nucleotide sequence: TGTGCCAGCAGGGACTCGGGCTCTGGGGCCAACGTCCTGACTTTC. It encodes CASRDSGSGANVLTF.

The genes are TRBV20-1 and TRBJ2-1, with 7 bases fitting TRBD2. The trim removed 7 bases at V and 2 bases at J, leaving 8 bases unmatched. CDR1 and CDR2 (germline): DFQATT, SNEGSKA (reference sequence). The CDR3 is made up of 14 amino acids. The CDR3 nucleotides are TGCAGTGTTAACTGGGGAGGGCCCTACAATGAGCAGTTCTTC. It encodes CSVNWGGPYNEQFF.

This clonotype was seen at least ten times. J is TRBJ1-6 and V is TRBV7-2, with TRBD1 matching over 9 bases. Losses at the gene ends were 5 bases for V and 7 bases for J; bases not matched to a gene: 6. Germline V gene data show CDR1 as SGHTA and CDR2 as FQGNSA. The CDR3 sequence is 15 residues long. This chain's CDR3 is CASSTPTGGNSPLHF. CDR3 coding DNA: TGTGCCAGCAGCACCCCAACAGGGGGCAATTCACCCCTCCACTTT.